What follows are 8 T cell receptor beta chains derived from one specimen sequenced in a study of T cells in Graves' hyperthyroidism and ophthalmopathy. From RNA transcripts, TCR beta CDR3 regions were amplified. A first-round RT-PCR of the TCR CDR3 used the HTBI primer set. TCRdb re-called the multiplex PCR reads with MiXCR, one entry per CDR3 protein. This table has under 550,000 distinct CDR3 sequences, less than 20% appearing once. Material for sequencing was blood. The receptors come from a man in his forties with Graves' ophthalmopathy.

This sequence joins TRBV20-1 and TRBJ2-3; D might be TRBD1 or TRBD2, each matching 5 bases. With 5 bases removed from V and 2 bases from J, the gap between germline ends came to 14 bases. Germline V lookup: CDR1 DFQATT, CDR2 SNEGSKA (reference sequence). The CDR3 is 14 residues long. CDR3 nucleotides: TGCAGTGCTCCGGGACGGCGGCCCACAGATACGCAGTATTTT. The encoded protein is CSAPGRRPTDTQYF.

The V call is TRBV11-1, the J call TRBJ1-2; D unresolved. This CDR3 has 15 residues. Germline loops: CDR1 SGHAT, CDR2 FQDESV (reference sequence). Trimming removed 4 bases at V and 7 bases at J, with 19 bases between. The CDR3 DNA is TGTGCCAGCAGCTCCAGAAATCCAGGTGCGGGTGGCTACACCTTC. This translates into CASSSRNPGAGGYTF.

The chain combines TRBV20-1 with TRBJ2-5; the match to TRBD2 covers 9 bases. Germline values: CDR1 DFQATT, CDR2 SNEGSKA (reference sequence). CDR3 size: 12 residues. V shed 5 bases, J shed 5 bases, and the junction held 3 bases outside the gene matches. In DNA, the CDR3 is TGCAGTGCTTTAGCGGGAGTTGAGACCCAGTACTTC. This encodes CSALAGVETQYF.

At least ten counts were recorded for this clonotype. This chain connects TRBV10-2 to TRBJ1-1; D gene uncertain. Trimming shortened V by 3 bases and J by 0 bases, and 8 bases separated the two germline ends. The CDR3 length is 14 residues. The V gene's germline CDR1 is WSHSY and CDR2 SAAADI. DNA of the CDR3: TGCGCCAGCAGTGACGGGCTCATGAACACTGAAGCTTTCTTT. Its translation: CASSDGLMNTEAFF.

This clonotype was picked up many times. Germline is not matched at one junction end, which may reflect a read error. The V and J genes are TRBV27 and TRBJ2-7; 8 positions agree with TRBD2. CDR1 is MNHEY and CDR2 is SMNVEV in the germline V gene (reference sequence). This CDR3 contains 14 residues. CDR3 sequence (DNA): TGTGCCAGCAGCTTATCGGGGGGGCTGTACGAGCAGTACTTC. Protein sequence: CASSLSGGLYEQYF.

This clonotype was counted only a few times. The chain joins TRBV3-1 to TRBJ1-1; D remains ambiguous. The CDR3 is 13 amino acids. The germline V gene has CDR1 LGHDT and CDR2 YNNKEL (reference sequence). Between the trimmed V and J ends, which lost 3 bases and 4 bases, there was a span of 9 bases. This chain's CDR3 is CASSQLPGTEAFF. The CDR3 DNA reads as TGTGCCAGCAGCCAGTTACCAGGCACTGAAGCTTTCTTT.

This chain uses TRBV7-3 with TRBJ2-3; TRBD2 matches 12 bases. CDR1 is SGHTA and CDR2 is FQGTGA in the germline V gene. The CDR3 consists of 22 residues. The V segment lost 4 bases and the J segment 2 bases; nucleotides outside the gene matches: 22. This CDR3 reads CASSSTTRTSGEIGRDTDTQYF. The CDR3 DNA sequence: TGTGCCAGCAGCTCGACCACTAGGACTAGCGGGGAGATAGGTCGGGACACAGATACGCAGTATTTT.

This clonotype was detected only a few times. The rearrangement joins TRBV7-9 to TRBJ1-1, with D hard to call. Germline V gene data show CDR1 as SEHNR and CDR2 as FQNEAQ (reference sequence). Between the trimmed V and J ends, which lost 1 base and 6 bases, there was a span of 6 bases. The CDR3 covers 12 residues. The CDR3 DNA is TGTGCCAGCAGCTTAGGTCATTCTGAAGCTTTCTTT. Protein sequence: CASSLGHSEAFF.